This TCR beta chain was captured by sequencing in a study of T cells in Graves' hyperthyroidism and ophthalmopathy. Looked up from germline, CDR1 is GTSNPN and CDR2 is SVGIG (reference sequence). Trimming left V 2 bases short and J 5 bases short, with 10 bases between. The CDR3 contains 13 residues. TCR beta CDR3 regions were amplified from RNA. Carried out on the TCR CDR3, a first-round RT-PCR used the HTBI primer set. TCRdb recomputed calls from the multiplex PCR reads with MiXCR, one row per CDR3 protein. This repertoire shows about 350,000 distinct CDR3 sequences, 15% to 20% found once; its top ten account for 15%. This clonotype came up a few times.

The sequenced sample was blood. The gene calls are TRBV30 and TRBJ1-5, with D perhaps matching TRBD1 (6 bases). The source of this sequence is a woman aged 40 to 55 with Graves' ophthalmopathy. Written as DNA, the CDR3 is TGTGCCTGGAGTACTGGACAGTATCAGCCCCAGCATTTT. Encoded protein: CAWSTGQYQPQHF.